This TCR beta chain is from a study of blood T cell repertoires in COVID-19. Whole-study context: Both acute and convalescent COVID-19 samples were obtained from the United States, Italy and Spain.

Trimming took 5 bases from V and 7 from J; bases not matched to a gene: 7. Germline loops: CDR1 SGHVS, CDR2 FQNEAQ. The CDR3 covers 13 residues. Seattle's cohort entered during active infection and was followed longitudinally. TCRdb keeps only in-frame clones here, not all; method: immunoSEQ multiplex PCR. Here the sample spans a few hundred thousand clones, approximately 91% being singletons. This clonotype was sampled from a woman aged 25-40 years with COVID-19, enrolled during active disease. V and J are TRBV7-8 and TRBJ1-2; 7 positions agree with TRBD1. Sequencing was performed on peripheral blood. CDR3: CASSQGQFGGYTF. The CDR3 DNA reads TGTGCCAGCAGCCAGGGACAGTTTGGTGGCTACACCTTC. The variable domain in full, completed from reference TRBV7-8 and TRBJ1-2, reads GAGVSQSPRYKVAKRGQDVALRCDPISGHVSLFWYQQALGQGPEFLTYFQNEAQLDKSGLPSDRFFAERPEGSVSTLKIQRTQQEDSAVYLCASSQGQFGGYTFGSGTRLTVV.